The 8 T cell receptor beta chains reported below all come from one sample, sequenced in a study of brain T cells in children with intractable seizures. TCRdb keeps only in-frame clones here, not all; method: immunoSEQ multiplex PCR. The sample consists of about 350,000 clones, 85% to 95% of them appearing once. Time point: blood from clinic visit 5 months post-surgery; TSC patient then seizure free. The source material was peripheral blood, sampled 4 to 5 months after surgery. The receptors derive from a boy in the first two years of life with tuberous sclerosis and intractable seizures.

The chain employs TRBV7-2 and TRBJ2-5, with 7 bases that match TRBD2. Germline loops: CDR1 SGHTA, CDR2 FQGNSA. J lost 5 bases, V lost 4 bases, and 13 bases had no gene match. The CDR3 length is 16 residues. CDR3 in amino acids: CASSWDVGGPGETQYF. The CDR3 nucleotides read TGTGCCAGCAGCTGGGACGTGGGAGGGCCCGGGGAGACCCAGTACTTC.

As DNA, the CDR3 is TGTGCCAGCAGATCCGGGGAGCTGTTTTTT. It encodes CASRSGELFF. This rearrangement joins TRBV7-9 to TRBJ2-2; D not resolved. The V end was cut by 6 bases, the J end by 6 bases, with 2 bases between. Per germline, CDR1 SEHNR and CDR2 FQNEAQ (reference sequence). The CDR3 consists of 10 residues.

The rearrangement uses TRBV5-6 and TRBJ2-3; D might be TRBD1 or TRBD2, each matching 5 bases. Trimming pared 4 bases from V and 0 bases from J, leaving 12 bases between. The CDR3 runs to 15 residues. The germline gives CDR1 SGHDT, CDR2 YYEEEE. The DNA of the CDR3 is TGTGCCAGCAGCGACGGGACGATTAGCACAGATACGCAGTATTTT. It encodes CASSDGTISTDTQYF.

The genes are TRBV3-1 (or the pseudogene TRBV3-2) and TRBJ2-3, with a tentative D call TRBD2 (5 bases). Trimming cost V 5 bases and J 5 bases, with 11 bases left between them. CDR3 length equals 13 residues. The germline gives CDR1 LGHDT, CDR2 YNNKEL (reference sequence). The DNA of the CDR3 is TGTGCCAGCAGCGTGGGAGTGAAAGATACGCAGTATTTT. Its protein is CASSVGVKDTQYF.

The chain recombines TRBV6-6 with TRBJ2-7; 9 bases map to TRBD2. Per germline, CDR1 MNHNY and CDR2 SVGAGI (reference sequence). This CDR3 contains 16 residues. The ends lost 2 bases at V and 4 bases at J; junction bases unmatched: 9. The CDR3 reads CASSYPADSGSYEQYF. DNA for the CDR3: TGTGCCAGCAGTTACCCCGCCGATAGCGGGAGTTACGAGCAGTACTTC.

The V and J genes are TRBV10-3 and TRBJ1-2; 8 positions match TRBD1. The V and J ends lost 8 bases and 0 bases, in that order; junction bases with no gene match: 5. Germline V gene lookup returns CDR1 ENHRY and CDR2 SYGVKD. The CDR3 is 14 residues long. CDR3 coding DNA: TGTGCCATCGACGGGACAGGAACTAACTATGGCTACACCTTC. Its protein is CAIDGTGTNYGYTF.

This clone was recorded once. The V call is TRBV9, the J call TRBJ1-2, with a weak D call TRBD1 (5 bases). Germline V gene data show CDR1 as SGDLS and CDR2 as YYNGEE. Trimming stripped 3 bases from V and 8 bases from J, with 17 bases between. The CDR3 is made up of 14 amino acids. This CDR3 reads CASSGGADDGGYTF. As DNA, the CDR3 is TGTGCCAGCAGCGGTGGGGCAGACGATGGGGGCTACACCTTC.

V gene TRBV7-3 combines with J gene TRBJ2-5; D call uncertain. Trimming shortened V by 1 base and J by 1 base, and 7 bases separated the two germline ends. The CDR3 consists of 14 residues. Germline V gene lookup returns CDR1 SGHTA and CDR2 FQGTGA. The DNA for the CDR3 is TGTGCCAGCAGCTTAAATCCTCGCCAAGAGACCCAGTACTTC. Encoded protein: CASSLNPRQETQYF.